This T cell receptor beta chain was recovered during a study of cytotoxic CD8 clonotypes in ibrutinib-treated CLL. Findings and limits, study-wide: For progressing versus sustained-remission patients, sampling times were not the same.

TCRdb keeps only in-frame clones here, not all; method: immunoSEQ multiplex PCR. The sample records hundreds of thousands of clones, roughly 85% being singletons. Germline V lookup: CDR1 MNHEY, CDR2 SMNVEV (reference sequence). The CDR3 spans 13 residues. The germline V and J ends were trimmed by 8 bases and 4 bases, with 14 bases remaining between them. Details on this clone: Its target is not known.

The chain has TRBV27 and TRBJ2-5; D might be TRBD2 (6 bases). The source was PBMCs, collected before ibrutinib treatment. The source is a human donor with chronic lymphocytic leukemia. CDR3: CASGHGGVETQYF. DNA for the CDR3: TGTGCCAGCGGGCACGGGGGAGTAGAGACCCAGTACTTC.